A selection of T cell receptor beta chains follows, all from one sample in a study of cytotoxic CD8 clonotypes in ibrutinib-treated CLL. Profiled with immunoSEQ multiplex PCR; TCRdb holds only in-frame clones, not every one. The sample shows approximately 150,000 clones, roughly four fifths of them seen only once. The source was PBMCs, collected after 24 months of ibrutinib treatment. The receptors here all came from a human donor with chronic lymphocytic leukemia. Both conserved end residues are trimmed from each CDR3.

v_gene: TRBV28; j_gene: TRBJ1-2; CDR3aa: ASSPPGPGIYGYT
v_gene: TRBV6-6; j_gene: TRBJ2-1; CDR3aa: ASSYSGQGYNEQF
v_gene: TRBV9; j_gene: TRBJ2-1; CDR3aa: ASSVGDLVYNEQF
v_gene: TRBV28; j_gene: TRBJ1-2; CDR3aa: ASSLGSLGREDYGYT
v_gene: TRBV5-6; j_gene: TRBJ2-1; CDR3aa: ASSLRGSSYNEQF
v_gene: TRBV18; j_gene: TRBJ1-2; CDR3aa: ASSPSLDRLTNYGYT
v_gene: TRBV18; j_gene: TRBJ1-5; CDR3aa: ASSPPGTGRQPQH
v_gene: TRBV19; j_gene: TRBJ1-1; CDR3aa: ASSIITRLRGNTEAF
v_gene: TRBV11-2; j_gene: TRBJ1-2; CDR3aa: ASSLDNLGGYT
v_gene: TRBV27; j_gene: TRBJ2-4; CDR3aa: ASSFGRAQNIQY
v_gene: TRBV10-2; j_gene: TRBJ2-7; CDR3aa: ASIPLAGGYEQY
v_gene: TRBV7-2; j_gene: TRBJ1-5; CDR3aa: ASSPLKDLRNQPQH
v_gene: TRBV30; j_gene: TRBJ1-2; CDR3aa: ARKQGRYT
v_gene: TRBV15; j_gene: TRBJ1-2; CDR3aa: ATSSRQGAGYGYT
v_gene: TRBV7-2; j_gene: TRBJ1-1; CDR3aa: ASRERSAVNTEAF
v_gene: TRBV2; j_gene: TRBJ2-1; CDR3aa: ASKEFYNEQF
v_gene: TRBV7-3; j_gene: TRBJ2-1; CDR3aa: ASSLVGTGADNEQF
v_gene: TRBV6-1; j_gene: TRBJ2-7; CDR3aa: ASSGHSYEQY
v_gene: TRBV29-1; j_gene: TRBJ2-7; CDR3aa: SVRSGPSPEQY
v_gene: TRBV6-6; j_gene: TRBJ1-3; CDR3aa: ASSYDVGVSGNTIY
v_gene: TRBV9; j_gene: TRBJ2-5; CDR3aa: ASSPQTGPSVLGPQETQY
v_gene: TRBV6-5; j_gene: TRBJ1-5; CDR3aa: ASRSANQPQH